This paragraph reports one T cell receptor beta chain. Sequencing used immunoSEQ multiplex PCR; TCRdb keeps in-frame clones, though not all of them. The sample holds fewer than 40,000 clones, around 95% seen once. These data come from a study of circulating and synovial CD4+ cells in juvenile arthritis. The CDR3 sequence is 15 residues long. The V gene end was trimmed by 0 bases and the J gene end by 4 bases; junction bases not matched to a gene: 7. Germline V lookup: CDR1 GTSNPN, CDR2 SVGIG (reference sequence). The source of this sequence is a human donor with juvenile idiopathic arthritis. The sequenced material came from CD4+ T cells from blood. The chain combines TRBV30 with TRBJ1-2; 8 nucleotides match TRBD1. The CDR3: CAWSVDRVWSYGYTF. The DNA for the CDR3 is TGTGCCTGGAGTGTGGACAGGGTATGGAGCTATGGCTACACCTTC.